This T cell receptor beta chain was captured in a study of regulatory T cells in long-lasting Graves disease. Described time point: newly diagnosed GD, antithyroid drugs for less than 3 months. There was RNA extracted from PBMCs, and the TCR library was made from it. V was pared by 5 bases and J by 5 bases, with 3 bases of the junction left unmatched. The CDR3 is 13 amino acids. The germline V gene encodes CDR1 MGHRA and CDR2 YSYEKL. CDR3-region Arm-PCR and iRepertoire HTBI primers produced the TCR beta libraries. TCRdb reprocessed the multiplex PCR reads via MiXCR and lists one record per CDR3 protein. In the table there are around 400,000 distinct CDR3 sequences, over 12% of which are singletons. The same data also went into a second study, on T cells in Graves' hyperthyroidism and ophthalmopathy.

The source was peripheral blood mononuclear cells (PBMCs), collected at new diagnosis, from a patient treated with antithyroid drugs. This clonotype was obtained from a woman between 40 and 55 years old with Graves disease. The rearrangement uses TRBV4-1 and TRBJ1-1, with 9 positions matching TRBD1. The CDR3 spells CASSNRGLTEAFF. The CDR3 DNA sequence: TGCGCCAGCAGCAACAGGGGGCTGACTGAAGCTTTCTTT.